This TCR beta chain was sequenced in a study of somatic mutations in cytotoxic T cells in rheumatoid arthritis (dated by TCRdb to 2015 to 2018). Regarding the study in general: Patient peripheral blood (30 ml EDTA) was drawn right after diagnosis and before any treatment started. Sorted V beta1+ cells also underwent TCRB sequencing, and some V beta antibody-stained T-cell populations were flow-sorted at nearly 100% purity on a FACSAria II or Sony SH800. To characterize clonality, the study used TCRB deep sequencing while asking whether somatic mutations are carried by expanded CD8+ T-cell clones in newly diagnosed, untreated rheumatoid arthritis. A total of 65 to 70 rheumatoid arthritis patients and 15 to 25 healthy controls underwent TCRB deep sequencing. The median ages of the patient and control groups were essentially identical.

Genomic DNA underwent TCRB CDR3 sequencing using the immunoSEQ assay. For the original study's pipeline: When patient CD8+ clones exceeding 1% were checked against published virus-specific TCRB sequences, only a few matched. Analyses were restricted to productive TCRB rearrangements. Clonality was expressed as a Shannon entropy-based productive clonality index, with each clone defined by a unique TCRB CDR3 sequence. The template counts of each clone relative to the total templates per sample were used to calculate repertoire overlap between two samples. V-gene usage measured by flow cytometry correlated with TCRB sequencing V-gene usage, with a Spearman r of 0.6 to 0.75. Held by TCRdb, this immuneACCESS table contains in-frame sequences only and omits some clones. Under half of the omission traces to an unresolved V gene where checked; the cause of the rest is unknown. The V and J calls and clone size are taken from that table; D and trimming were inferred from the DNA. In this sample the table shows tens of thousands of clones, about 87% of which occur a single time. The top ten clones comprise more than 8% of the sample.

This clone was seen only a few times. Its antigen remains unidentified. Base qualities were left out, and no much larger clone turns up one base away. Overall study outcomes, separate from this receptor: In about an eighth of the roughly 60 patients, more than 20% of CD8+ cells belonged to the largest CD8+ clone, while several identical CD8+ TCRB sequences were shared between blood and synovial fluid. Viral specificity could not be ruled out by absence from virus-specific databases, and the antigen targets of the expanded CD8+ clones remained unknown. The slight TRBV07 underrepresentation in patients was not adjusted for multiple comparisons. CD8+ T-cell clonality did not differ significantly between rheumatoid arthritis patients and age-matched healthy controls. An increase of CD8+ clonality with age was seen in patients (Spearman r ≈ 0.49) but not in healthy controls.

Flow cytometry confirmed the purity of CD4+ and CD8+ cells that had been isolated by positive magnetic bead selection on an AutoMACS. After a first flow cytometry screen using a TCR V beta antibody panel, clonal expansions were characterized through TCRB deep sequencing of sorted CD8+ fractions. Peripheral blood mononuclear cells were obtained using density gradient separation with Ficoll-Paque PLUS. Using Nucleospin Tissue or Tissue XS kits, DNA was extracted from CD4-enriched, CD8-enriched or PBMC samples, with quantification by a Qubit 2.0 fluorometer. From a lookup of the germline V gene (reference sequence), CDR1 and CDR2 are SGHNT and YYREEE. The CDR3, from cysteine to phenylalanine, totals 14 residues. Solely the CDR3 DNA is kept, with 42 bases framed from the first base. V ends up 3 bases short and J 1 base short, with an unmatched junction base count of 3.

The rearranged chain carries TRBV5-4 and TRBJ1-2, with 7 bases in between that match TRBD1. Sequences were obtained from CD8+ T cells sorted from blood. This TCR derives from an adult with rheumatoid arthritis. The bases are TGTGCCAGCAGCTCCGGACAGGTTAACTATGGCTACACCTTC. It translates to CASSSGQVNYGYTF. The variable domain in full, with residues beyond the CDR3 obtained from the reference TRBV5-4 and TRBJ1-2 genes, is ETGVTQSPTHLIKTRGQQVTLRCSSQSGHNTVSWYQQALGQGPQFIFQYYREEENGRGNFPPRFSGLQFPNYSSELNVNALELDDSALYLCASSSGQVNYGYTFGSGTRLTVV.